Detailed here is one T cell receptor (beta chain). CDR1 KGHSH and CDR2 LQKENI come from the germline V gene. The CDR3 extends over 16 amino acids. Unmatched junction bases numbered 5, after V lost 3 bases and J lost 0 bases. The data derive from a study of cytomegalovirus exposure and HLA in healthy donors. Amplification used 60 Vbeta primers and 13 Jbeta primers. This table comes from immunoSEQ multiplex PCR, and its TCRdb copy is limited to in-frame clones, with some not included. Found here are around 160,000 clones, approximately 80% of them singletons; the top ten hold 2.6%. This receptor was obtained from a woman between 40 and 55 years old in good health and CMV-seropositive. The chain combines TRBV18 with TRBJ2-3, with 8 bases that match TRBD2. The sample consisted of PBMCs. The CDR3 protein is CASSPLRGGSTDTQYF. Here the CDR3 DNA reads TGTGCCAGCTCACCGCTACGGGGGGGGAGCACAGATACGCAGTATTTT.